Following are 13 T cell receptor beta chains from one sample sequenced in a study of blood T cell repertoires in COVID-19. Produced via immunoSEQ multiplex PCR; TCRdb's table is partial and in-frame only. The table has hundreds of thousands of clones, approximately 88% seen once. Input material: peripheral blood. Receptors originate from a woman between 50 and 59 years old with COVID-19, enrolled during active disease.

CDR3 region: CASGSGGRTDTQYF. The CDR3, as DNA: TGTGCCAGCGGGTCGGGGGGGCGTACAGATACGCAGTATTTT. J is TRBJ2-3 and V is TRBV9, with 8 bases fitting TRBD2. The CDR3 consists of 14 residues. V shed 7 bases, J shed 3 bases, and the junction held 7 bases outside the gene matches. Per germline, CDR1 SGDLS and CDR2 YYNGEE.

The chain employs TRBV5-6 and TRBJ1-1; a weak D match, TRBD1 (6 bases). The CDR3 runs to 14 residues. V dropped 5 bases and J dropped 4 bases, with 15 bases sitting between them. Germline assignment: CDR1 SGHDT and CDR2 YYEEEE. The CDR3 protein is CASSDQGWVTEAFF. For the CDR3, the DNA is TGTGCCAGCAGTGACCAGGGGTGGGTCACTGAAGCTTTCTTT.

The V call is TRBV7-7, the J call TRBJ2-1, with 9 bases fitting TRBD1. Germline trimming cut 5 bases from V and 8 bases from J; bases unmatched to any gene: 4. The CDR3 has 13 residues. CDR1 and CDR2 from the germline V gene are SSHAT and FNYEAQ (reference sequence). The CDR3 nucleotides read TGTGCCAGCAGCCCCGGACAGGGGTATGAGCAGTTCTTC. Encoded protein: CASSPGQGYEQFF.

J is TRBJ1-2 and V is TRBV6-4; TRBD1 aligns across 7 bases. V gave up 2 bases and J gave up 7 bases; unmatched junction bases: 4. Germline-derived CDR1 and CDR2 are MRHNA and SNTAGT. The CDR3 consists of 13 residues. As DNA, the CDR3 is TGTGCCAGCAGTGACCCTTACAGGGGTGGCTACACCTTC. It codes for CASSDPYRGGYTF.

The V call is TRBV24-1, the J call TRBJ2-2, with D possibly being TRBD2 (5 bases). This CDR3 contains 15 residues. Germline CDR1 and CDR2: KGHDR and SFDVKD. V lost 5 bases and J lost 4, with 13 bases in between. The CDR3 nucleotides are TGTGCCACCAGTGCAGGACCGGGGAGCACCGGGGAGCTGTTTTTT. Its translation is CATSAGPGSTGELFF.

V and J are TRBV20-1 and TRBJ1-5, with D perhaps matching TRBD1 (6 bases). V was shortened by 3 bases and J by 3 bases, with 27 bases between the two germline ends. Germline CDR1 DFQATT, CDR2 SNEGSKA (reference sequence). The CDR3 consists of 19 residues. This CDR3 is CSASPRHGTLGALNQPQHF. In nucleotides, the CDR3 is TGCAGTGCTAGTCCCCGCCACGGGACCCTGGGGGCCCTCAATCAGCCCCAGCATTTT.

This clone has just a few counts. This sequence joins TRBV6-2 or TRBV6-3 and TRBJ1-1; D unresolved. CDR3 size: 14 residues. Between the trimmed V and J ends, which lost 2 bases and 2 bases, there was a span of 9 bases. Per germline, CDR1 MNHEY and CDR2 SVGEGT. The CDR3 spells CASSYAPYNTEAFF. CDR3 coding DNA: TGTGCCAGCAGTTACGCACCCTATAACACTGAAGCTTTCTTT.

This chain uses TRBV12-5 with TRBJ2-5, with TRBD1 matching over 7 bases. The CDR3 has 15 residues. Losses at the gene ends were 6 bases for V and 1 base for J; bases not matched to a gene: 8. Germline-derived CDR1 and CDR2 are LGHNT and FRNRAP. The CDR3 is CASGSKTGPQETQYF. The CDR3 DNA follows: TGTGCTAGTGGCTCCAAGACAGGGCCCCAAGAGACCCAGTACTTC.

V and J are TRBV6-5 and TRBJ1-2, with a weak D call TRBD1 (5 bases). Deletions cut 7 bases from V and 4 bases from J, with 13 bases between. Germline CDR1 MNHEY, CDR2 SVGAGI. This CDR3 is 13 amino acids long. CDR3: CASIRESIYGYTF. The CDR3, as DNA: TGTGCCAGCATCAGGGAAAGCATCTATGGCTACACCTTC.

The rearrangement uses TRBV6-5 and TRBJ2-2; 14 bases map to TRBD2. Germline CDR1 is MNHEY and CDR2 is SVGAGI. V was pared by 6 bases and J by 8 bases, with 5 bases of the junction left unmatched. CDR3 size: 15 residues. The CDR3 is CASRGLAGERGELFF. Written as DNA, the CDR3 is TGTGCCAGCAGGGGACTAGCGGGGGAGCGAGGGGAGCTGTTTTTT.

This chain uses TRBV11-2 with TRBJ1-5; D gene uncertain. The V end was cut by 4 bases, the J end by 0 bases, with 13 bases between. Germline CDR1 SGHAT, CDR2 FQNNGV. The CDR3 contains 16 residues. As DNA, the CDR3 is TGTGCCAGCAGCTCCAGACGGGGAGTTAGCAATCAGCCCCAGCATTTT. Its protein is CASSSRRGVSNQPQHF.

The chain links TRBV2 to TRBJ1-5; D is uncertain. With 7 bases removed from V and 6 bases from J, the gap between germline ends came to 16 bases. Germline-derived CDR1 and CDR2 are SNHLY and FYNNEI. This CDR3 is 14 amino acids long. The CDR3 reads CASTLQIRGQPQHF. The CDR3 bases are TGTGCCAGCACCCTGCAGATACGAGGTCAGCCCCAGCATTTT.

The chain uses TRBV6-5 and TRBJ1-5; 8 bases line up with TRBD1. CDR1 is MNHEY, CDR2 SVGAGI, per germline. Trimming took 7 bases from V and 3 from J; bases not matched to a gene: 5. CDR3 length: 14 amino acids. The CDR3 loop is CASIPGQANQPQHF. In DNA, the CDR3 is TGTGCCAGCATTCCGGGACAGGCCAATCAGCCCCAGCATTTT.